This passage covers 5 T cell receptor beta chains from one sample sequenced in a study of blood T cells in healthy people across ages. The authors ran a second PCR of 7 to 11 cycles using a sample-barcoded 5' primer and a J-beta primer mix. MiXCR, applied by TCRdb to the 5' RACE reads, yields one record per CDR3 protein. The sample has around 1,600,000 distinct CDR3 sequences, under 55% seen once. Sequencing was performed on blood. These receptors were obtained from a woman younger than 35 in good health.

This chain joins TRBV9 and TRBJ2-3; D possibly corresponds to TRBD2 (7 bases). The germline V and J ends were trimmed by 4 bases and 0 bases, with 18 bases remaining between them. Per germline, CDR1 SGDLS and CDR2 YYNGEE. CDR3 length equals 17 residues. In DNA form, the CDR3 reads TGTGCCAGCAGCCCCAGAAGGGGGGGGATTAGCACAGATACGCAGTATTTT. Encoded protein: CASSPRRGGISTDTQYF.

This clonotype came up a few times. The chain combines TRBV2 with TRBJ1-2; D gene uncertain. V was trimmed by 6 bases and J by 2 bases, leaving 7 bases between them. CDR3 size: 12 residues. Germline V gene sequence: CDR1 SNHLY, CDR2 FYNNEI. CDR3 region: CASRPENYGYTF. The CDR3 coding sequence is TGTGCCAGCAGACCCGAGAACTATGGCTACACCTTC.

The V call is TRBV28, the J call TRBJ1-4; D may be TRBD1 (6 bases). The CDR3 has 16 amino acids. The V gene's germline CDR1 is MDHEN and CDR2 SYDVKM. The ends were cut back, 5 bases at V and 7 bases at J, with 20 bases in the middle. The CDR3 is CASSNRQAEFSEKLFF. CDR3 nucleotide sequence: TGTGCCAGCAGTAACCGACAGGCGGAATTTAGTGAAAAACTGTTTTTT.

DNA of the CDR3: TGTGCCTGCCGTACAGGGGGGCCCCTCCACTTT. Its translation: CACRTGGPLHF. The genes are TRBV30 and TRBJ1-6; TRBD1 agrees at 8 bases. With V trimmed by 6 bases and J by 13 bases, 5 bases remained unmatched. CDR1 is GTSNPN and CDR2 is SVGIG in the germline V gene (reference sequence). The CDR3 runs to 11 residues.

V is TRBV27 and J is TRBJ1-2; D call uncertain. The germline V and J ends were trimmed by 5 bases and 3 bases, with 13 bases remaining between them. This CDR3 region has 14 residues. Per the germline V gene, CDR1 is MNHEY and CDR2 is SMNVEV (reference sequence). The CDR3 spells CASSVNGVDYGYTF. CDR3 nucleotides: TGTGCCAGCAGTGTAAACGGTGTAGACTATGGCTACACCTTC.